The following is a TCR beta chain sequence with its context. V lost 1 base to trimming and J lost 2 bases, with 14 bases between them. Germline CDR1 reads MNHEY; CDR2 reads SVGAGI. The CDR3 has 17 residues. TCRdb reprocessed the 5' RACE reads via MiXCR and lists one record per CDR3 protein. Counted here are some 47,000 distinct CDR3 sequences, roughly 7.2% occurring once; the ten biggest clones make up about 13%. Stated time point: sample taken at primary tumor resection. Whole RNA from tumor, nontumor lung or frozen PBMC was sequenced unsorted. The data are from a study of spatial heterogeneity in lung cancer.

The material was PBMCs, obtained at surgery. This sequence originates from a female donor with early-stage non-small cell lung cancer. The rearrangement joins TRBV6-5 to TRBJ2-2; possibly TRBD2 for D (6 bases). For the CDR3, the DNA is TGTGCCAGCAGTTACTGGGATTCGGGACTTAACACCGGGGAGCTGTTTTTT. It encodes CASSYWDSGLNTGELFF.